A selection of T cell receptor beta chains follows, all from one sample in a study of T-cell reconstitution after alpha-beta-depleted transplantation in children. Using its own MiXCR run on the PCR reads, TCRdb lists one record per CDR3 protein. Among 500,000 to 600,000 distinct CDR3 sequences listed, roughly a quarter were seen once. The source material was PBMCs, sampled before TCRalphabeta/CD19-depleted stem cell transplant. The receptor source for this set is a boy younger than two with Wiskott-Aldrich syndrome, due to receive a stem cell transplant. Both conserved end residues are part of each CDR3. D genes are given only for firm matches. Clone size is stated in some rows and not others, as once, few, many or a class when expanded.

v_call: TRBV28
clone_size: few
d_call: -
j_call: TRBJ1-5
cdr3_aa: CASSLGPINQPQHF
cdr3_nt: TGTGCCAGCAGTTTGGGTCCGATCAATCAGCCCCAGCATTTT

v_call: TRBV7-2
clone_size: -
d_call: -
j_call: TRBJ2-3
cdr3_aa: CASSLLGQGALGTSGPSTDTQYF
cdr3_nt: TGTGCCAGCAGCTTACTGGGACAGGGGGCGCTAGGGACTAGCGGGCCCAGCACAGATACGCAGTATTTT

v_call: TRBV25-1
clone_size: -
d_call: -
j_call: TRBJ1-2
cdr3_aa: CATKEQGDNYGYTF
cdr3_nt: TGTGCCACTAAGGAGCAGGGTGATAACTATGGCTACACCTTC

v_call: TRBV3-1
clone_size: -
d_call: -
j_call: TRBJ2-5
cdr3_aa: CASSLTARQETQYF
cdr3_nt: TGTGCCAGCAGCTTAACGGCGCGTCAAGAGACCCAGTACTTC

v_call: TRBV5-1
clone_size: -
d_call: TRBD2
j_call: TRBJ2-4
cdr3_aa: CASSLELAGIQNQYF
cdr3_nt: TGCGCCAGCAGCTTGGAACTAGCGGGAATTCAGAACCAGTACTTC

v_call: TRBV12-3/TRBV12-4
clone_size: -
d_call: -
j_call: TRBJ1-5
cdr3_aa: CASSTGFQPQHF
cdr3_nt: TGTGCCAGCAGTACAGGGTTTCAGCCCCAGCATTTT

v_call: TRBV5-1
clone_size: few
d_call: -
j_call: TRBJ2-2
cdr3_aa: CASSLMMGTDGELFF
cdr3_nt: TGCGCCAGCAGCTTAATGATGGGAACCGACGGGGAGCTGTTTTTT

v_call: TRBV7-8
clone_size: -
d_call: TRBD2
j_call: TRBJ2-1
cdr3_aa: CASSFAGTRFNEQFF
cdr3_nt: TGTGCCAGCAGCTTCGCCGGGACTAGATTCAATGAGCAGTTCTTC

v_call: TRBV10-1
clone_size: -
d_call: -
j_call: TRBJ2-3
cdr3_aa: CASTDTQYF
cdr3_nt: TGCGCCAGTACAGATACGCAGTATTTT

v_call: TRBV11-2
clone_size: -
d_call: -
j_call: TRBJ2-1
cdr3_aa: CASSLGYRPYNEQFF
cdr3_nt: TGTGCCAGCAGCTTAGGTTACAGACCCTACAATGAGCAGTTCTTC

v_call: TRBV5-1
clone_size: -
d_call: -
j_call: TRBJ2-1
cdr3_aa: CASSKGFTADNEQFF
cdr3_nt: TGCGCCAGCAGCAAGGGATTCACGGCTGACAATGAGCAGTTCTTC

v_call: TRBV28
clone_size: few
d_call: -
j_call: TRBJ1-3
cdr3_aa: CASSLREGIGSGNTIYF
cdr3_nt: TGTGCCAGCAGTTTACGAGAGGGAATCGGCTCTGGAAACACCATATATTTT

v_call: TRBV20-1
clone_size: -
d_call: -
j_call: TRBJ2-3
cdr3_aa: CSASVEGTQYF
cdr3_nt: TGCAGTGCTTCTGTGGAGGGCACGCAGTATTTT

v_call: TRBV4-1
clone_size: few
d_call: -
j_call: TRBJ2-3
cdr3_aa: CASSQVENTQYF
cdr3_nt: TGCGCCAGCAGCCAAGTGGAGAATACGCAGTATTTT

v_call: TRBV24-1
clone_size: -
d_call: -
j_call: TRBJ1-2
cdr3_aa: CATSDRRQLTGYTF
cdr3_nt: TGTGCCACCAGTGATCGTCGGCAGCTAACAGGCTACACCTTC

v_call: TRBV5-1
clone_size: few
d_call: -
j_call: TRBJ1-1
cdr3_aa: CASSLGGFMNTEAFF
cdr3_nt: TGCGCCAGCAGCTTGGGGGGGTTTATGAACACTGAAGCTTTCTTT

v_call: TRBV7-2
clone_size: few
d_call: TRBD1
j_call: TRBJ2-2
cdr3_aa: CASSFGGRGPAGELFF
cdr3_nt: TGTGCCAGCAGCTTTGGGGGCAGGGGGCCCGCCGGGGAGCTGTTTTTT

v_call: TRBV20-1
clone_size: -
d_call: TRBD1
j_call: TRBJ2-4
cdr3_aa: CSRDRVENIQYF
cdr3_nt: TGCAGCCGGGACAGGGTGGAGAACATTCAGTACTTC

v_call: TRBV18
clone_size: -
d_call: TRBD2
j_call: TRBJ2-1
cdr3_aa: CASSPRIAGGTEQFF
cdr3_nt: TGTGCCAGCTCACCAAGAATAGCGGGAGGGACTGAGCAGTTCTTC

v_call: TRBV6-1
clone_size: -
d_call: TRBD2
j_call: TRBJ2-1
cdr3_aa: CASSPQLAGVVNNEQFF
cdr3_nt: TGTGCCAGCAGTCCCCAACTAGCGGGAGTCGTCAACAATGAGCAGTTCTTC

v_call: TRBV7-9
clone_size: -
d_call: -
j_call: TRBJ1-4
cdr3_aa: CASSLGQPHNEKLFF
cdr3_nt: TGTGCCAGCAGCCTCGGACAGCCTCATAATGAAAAACTGTTTTTT

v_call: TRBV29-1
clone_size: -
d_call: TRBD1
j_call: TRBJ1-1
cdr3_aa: CSVCGQVNTEAFF
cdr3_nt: TGCAGCGTTTGTGGACAGGTGAACACTGAAGCTTTCTTT

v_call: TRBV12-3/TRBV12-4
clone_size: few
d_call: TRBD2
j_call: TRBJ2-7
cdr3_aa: CASSPLLTSGRVEQYF
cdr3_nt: TGTGCCAGCAGTCCGCTATTGACTAGCGGGCGGGTGGAGCAGTACTTC

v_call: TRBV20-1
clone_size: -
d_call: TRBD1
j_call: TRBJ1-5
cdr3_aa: CSARGQGDQPQHF
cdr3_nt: TGCAGTGCTAGGGGACAGGGGGATCAGCCCCAGCATTTT

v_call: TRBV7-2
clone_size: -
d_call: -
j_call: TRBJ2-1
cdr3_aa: CASSLGFALHNEQFF
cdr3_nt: TGTGCCAGCAGCTTAGGGTTTGCGCTACACAATGAGCAGTTCTTC

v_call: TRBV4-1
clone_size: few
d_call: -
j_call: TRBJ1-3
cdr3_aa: CASSQDPVVRGSGNTIYF
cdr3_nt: TGCGCCAGCAGCCAAGATCCGGTGGTCCGGGGTTCTGGAAACACCATATATTTT

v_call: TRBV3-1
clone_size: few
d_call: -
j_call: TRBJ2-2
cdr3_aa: CASSHRGSQAGELFF
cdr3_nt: TGTGCCAGCAGCCACAGGGGTTCTCAGGCCGGGGAGCTGTTTTTT

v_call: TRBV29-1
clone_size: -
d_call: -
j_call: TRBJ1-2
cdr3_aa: CSVERDPGYGYTF
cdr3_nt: TGCAGCGTTGAAAGGGACCCAGGCTATGGCTACACCTTC

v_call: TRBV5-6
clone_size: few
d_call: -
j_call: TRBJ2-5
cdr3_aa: CASSFRGVETQYF
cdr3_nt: TGTGCCAGCAGCTTCCGGGGCGTAGAGACCCAGTACTTC

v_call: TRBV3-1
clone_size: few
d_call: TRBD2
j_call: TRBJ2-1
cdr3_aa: CASSPPLEEREYNEQFF
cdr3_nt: TGTGCCAGCAGCCCACCCTTGGAAGAGCGGGAGTACAATGAGCAGTTCTTC

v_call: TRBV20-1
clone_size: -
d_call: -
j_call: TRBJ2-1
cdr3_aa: CSASPRAQGREQFF
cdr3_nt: TGCAGTGCTAGTCCGAGGGCACAGGGCCGTGAGCAGTTCTTC

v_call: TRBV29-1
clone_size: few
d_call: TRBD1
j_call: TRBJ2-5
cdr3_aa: CSVTGQDQETQYF
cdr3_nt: TGCAGCGTCACCGGACAGGACCAAGAGACCCAGTACTTC

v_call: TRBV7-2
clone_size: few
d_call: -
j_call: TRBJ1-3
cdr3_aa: CASSLVPGRVSGNTIYF
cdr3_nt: TGTGCCAGCAGCTTAGTTCCAGGCCGTGTTTCTGGAAACACCATATATTTT

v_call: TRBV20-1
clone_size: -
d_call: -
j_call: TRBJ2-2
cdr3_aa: CSARKTRRGRNTGELFF
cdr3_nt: TGCAGTGCTAGGAAAACGAGAAGGGGGAGGAACACCGGGGAGCTGTTTTTT

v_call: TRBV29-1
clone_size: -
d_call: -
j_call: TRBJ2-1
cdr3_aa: CSVELASVRQFF
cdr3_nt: TGCAGCGTTGAACTCGCTAGCGTACGTCAGTTCTTC

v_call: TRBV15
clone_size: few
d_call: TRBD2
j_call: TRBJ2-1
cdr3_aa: CATSSLAGSISYNEQFF
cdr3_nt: TGTGCCACCAGCAGTCTAGCGGGATCGATCTCCTACAATGAGCAGTTCTTC

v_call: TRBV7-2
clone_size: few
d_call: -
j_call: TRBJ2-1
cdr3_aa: CASSLGGKYNEQFF
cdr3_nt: TGTGCCAGCAGCTTAGGCGGGAAGTACAATGAGCAGTTCTTC

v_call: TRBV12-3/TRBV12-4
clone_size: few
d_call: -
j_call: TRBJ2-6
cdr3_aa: CASSLLGPAGANVLTF
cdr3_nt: TGTGCCAGCAGTTTACTTGGGCCGGCTGGGGCCAACGTCCTGACTTTC

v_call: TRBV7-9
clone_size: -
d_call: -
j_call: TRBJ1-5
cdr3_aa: CASSLAGQGAGPQHF
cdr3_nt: TGTGCCAGCAGCTTAGCGGGTCAGGGCGCAGGGCCCCAGCATTTT

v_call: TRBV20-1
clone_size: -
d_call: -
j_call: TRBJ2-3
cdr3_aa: CSPVTNADTQYF
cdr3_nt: TGCAGTCCCGTTACAAACGCCGATACGCAGTATTTT

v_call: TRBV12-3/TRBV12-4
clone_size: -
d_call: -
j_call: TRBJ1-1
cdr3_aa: CASSWRGANTEAFF
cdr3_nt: TGTGCCAGCAGTTGGAGGGGTGCGAACACTGAAGCTTTCTTT

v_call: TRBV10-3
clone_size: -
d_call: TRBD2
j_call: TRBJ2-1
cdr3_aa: CAISGGLGDNEQFF
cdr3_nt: TGTGCCATCAGTGGGGGACTAGGAGACAATGAGCAGTTCTTC

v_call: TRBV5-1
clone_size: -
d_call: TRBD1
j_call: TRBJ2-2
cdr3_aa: CASSFRDRGTGELFF
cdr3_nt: TGCGCCAGCAGCTTTCGGGACAGGGGCACCGGGGAGCTGTTTTTT

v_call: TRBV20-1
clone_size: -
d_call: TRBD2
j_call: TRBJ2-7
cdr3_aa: CSARMIAGESYEQYF
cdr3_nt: TGCAGTGCTAGGATGATAGCGGGAGAGTCCTACGAGCAGTACTTC

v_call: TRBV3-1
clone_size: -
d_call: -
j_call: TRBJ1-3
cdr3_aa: CASSQAHSGNTIYF
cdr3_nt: TGTGCCAGCAGCCAGGCCCACTCTGGAAACACCATATATTTT

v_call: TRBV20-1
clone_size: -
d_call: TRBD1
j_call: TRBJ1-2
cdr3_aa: CSAIQGAGGYTF
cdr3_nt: TGCAGTGCTATACAGGGGGCGGGGGGCTACACCTTC